A single T cell receptor (beta chain) is shown here with its context. Seattle cases were enrolled at active infection and followed longitudinally. The record originates from a study of blood T cell repertoires in COVID-19. Study-wide background: Samples came from the United States, Italy and Spain, spanning acute and convalescent COVID-19. In each case, the material was cDNA or gDNA derived from T cells, B-cell-depleted T cells, or PBMCs.

V was shortened by 0 bases and J by 2 bases, with 9 bases between the two germline ends. From germline, CDR1 is SGHRS and CDR2 YFSETQ. The CDR3 runs to 15 residues. Authors' analysis steps: Amplification of reference gene primers was used by the study to estimate nucleated cell counts. Sequencing used immunoSEQ multiplex PCR; TCRdb keeps in-frame clones, though not all of them. The V and J calls and the clone size are those of that table, but D and trimming were determined from the DNA. This table holds 180,000 or so clones, 85% to 90% found once. Sequencing was done on a sample of peripheral blood. This receptor was identified in a woman aged 55 to 70 with COVID-19, enrolled during active disease. V gene TRBV5-1 combines with J gene TRBJ1-3; no definite D call. The CDR3 is CASSLDGRPGNTIYF. CDR3 bases: TGCGCCAGCAGCTTGGATGGGAGGCCTGGAAACACCATATATTTT.